This T cell receptor beta chain was documented in a study of CD8 T cells in ankylosing spondylitis. Study-wide findings and caveats: Clones linked with disease were CD8+ and fairly uncommon in the peripheral blood. A motif in TCR beta, a set of under ten highly homologous variants, appeared characteristic of ankylosing spondylitis blood.

The CDR3 totals 14 residues. The germline gives CDR1 SEHNR, CDR2 FQNEAQ (reference sequence). TCRdb re-derived calls from the 5' RACE reads in MiXCR, one entry per CDR3 protein. There are approximately 300,000 distinct CDR3 sequences in the sample; less than 25% occur only once, and roughly 3.6% lies in the top ten. In the case of this clonotype: Its antigen is still unknown. A read error may produce the germline difference seen at one junction end.

The TCR sequence derives from a female donor with ankylosing spondylitis or in good health (not recorded which). The chain is built from TRBV7-9 and TRBJ1-5; D may be TRBD1 (5 bases). Input material: blood, either unsorted or a sorted T cell fraction (not recorded which). The chain's CDR3 is CASGHGGSTQPQHF. The CDR3 nucleotides read TGTGCCAGCGGTCACGGGGGGAGCACTCAGCCCCAGCATTTT.